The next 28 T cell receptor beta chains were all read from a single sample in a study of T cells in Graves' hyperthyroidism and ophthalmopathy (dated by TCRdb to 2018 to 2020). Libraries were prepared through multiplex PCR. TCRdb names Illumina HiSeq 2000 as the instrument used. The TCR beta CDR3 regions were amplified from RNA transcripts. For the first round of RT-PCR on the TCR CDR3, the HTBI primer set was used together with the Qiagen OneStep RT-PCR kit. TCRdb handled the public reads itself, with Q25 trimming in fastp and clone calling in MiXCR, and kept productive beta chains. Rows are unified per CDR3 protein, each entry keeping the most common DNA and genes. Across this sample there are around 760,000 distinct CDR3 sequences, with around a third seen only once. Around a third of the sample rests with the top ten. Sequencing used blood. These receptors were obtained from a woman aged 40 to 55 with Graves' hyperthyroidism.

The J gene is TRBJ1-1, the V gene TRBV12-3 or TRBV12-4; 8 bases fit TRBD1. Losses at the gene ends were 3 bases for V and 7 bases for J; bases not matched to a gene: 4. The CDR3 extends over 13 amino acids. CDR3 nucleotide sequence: TGTGCCAGCAGTTTCTACGGACAGGGTGAAGCTTTCTTT. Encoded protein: CASSFYGQGEAFF.

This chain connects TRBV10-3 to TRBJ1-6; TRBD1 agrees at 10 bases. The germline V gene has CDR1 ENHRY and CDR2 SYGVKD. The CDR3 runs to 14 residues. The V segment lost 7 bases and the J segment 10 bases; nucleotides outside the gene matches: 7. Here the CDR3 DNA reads TGTGCCATCAAGGGGGACAGGGGAAACTCACCCCTCCACTTT. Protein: CAIKGDRGNSPLHF.

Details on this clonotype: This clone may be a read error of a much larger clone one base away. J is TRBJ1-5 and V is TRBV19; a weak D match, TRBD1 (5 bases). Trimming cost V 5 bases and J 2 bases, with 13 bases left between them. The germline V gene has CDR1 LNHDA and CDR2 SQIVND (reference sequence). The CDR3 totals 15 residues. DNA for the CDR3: TGTGCCAGTAGTGTCCCAGGGTATGGCAATCAGCCCCAGCATTTT. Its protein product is CASSVPGYGNQPQHF.

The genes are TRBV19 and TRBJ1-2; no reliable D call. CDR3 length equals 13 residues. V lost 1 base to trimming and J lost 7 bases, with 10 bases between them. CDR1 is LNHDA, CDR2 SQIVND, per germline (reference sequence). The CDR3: CASSIVPESGYTF. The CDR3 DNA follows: TGTGCCAGTAGTATAGTGCCCGAGTCTGGCTACACCTTC.

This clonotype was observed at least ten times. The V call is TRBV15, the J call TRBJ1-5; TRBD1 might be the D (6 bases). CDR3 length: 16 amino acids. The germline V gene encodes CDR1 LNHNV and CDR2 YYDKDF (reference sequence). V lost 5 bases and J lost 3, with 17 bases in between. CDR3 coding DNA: TGTGCCACCAGCGGTAAGCAGGGGTTGGTCAATCAGCCCCAGCATTTT. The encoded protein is CATSGKQGLVNQPQHF. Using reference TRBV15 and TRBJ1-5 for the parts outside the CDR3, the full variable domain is DAMVIQNPRYQVTQFGKPVTLSCSQTLNHNVMYWYQQKSSQAPKLLFHYYDKDFNNEADTPDNFQSRRPNTSFCFLDIRSPGLGDTAMYLCATSGKQGLVNQPQHFGDGTRLSIL.

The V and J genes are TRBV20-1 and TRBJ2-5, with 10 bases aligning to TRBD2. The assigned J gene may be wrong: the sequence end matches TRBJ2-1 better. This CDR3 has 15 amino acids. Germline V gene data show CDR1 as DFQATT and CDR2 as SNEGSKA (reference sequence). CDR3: CSATRASGRVNEQFF. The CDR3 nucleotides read TGCAGTGCTACGCGGGCTAGCGGGAGAGTAAATGAGCAGTTCTTC.

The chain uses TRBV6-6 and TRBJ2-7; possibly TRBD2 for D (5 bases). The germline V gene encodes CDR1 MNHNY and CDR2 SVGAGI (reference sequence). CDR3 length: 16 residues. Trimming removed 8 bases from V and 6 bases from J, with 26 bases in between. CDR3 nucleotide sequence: TGTGCCAGCCACTTCCGAGGAAGCGGATCGATGATCGAGCAGTACTTC. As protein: CASHFRGSGSMIEQYF.

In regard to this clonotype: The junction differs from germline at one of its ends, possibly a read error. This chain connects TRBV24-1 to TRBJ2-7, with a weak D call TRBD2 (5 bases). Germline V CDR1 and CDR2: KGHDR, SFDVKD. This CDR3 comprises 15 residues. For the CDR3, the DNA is TGTGCCGCCAGCAGCCAAGGGCTAGCCTACTACGAGCAGTACTTC. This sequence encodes CAASSQGLAYYEQYF.

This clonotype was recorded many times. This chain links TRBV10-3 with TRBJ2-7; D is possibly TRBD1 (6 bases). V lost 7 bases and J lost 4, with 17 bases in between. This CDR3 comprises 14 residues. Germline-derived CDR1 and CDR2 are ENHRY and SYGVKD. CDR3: CAIKSTGEEYEQYF. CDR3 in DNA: TGTGCCATCAAGTCGACAGGCGAGGAGTACGAGCAGTACTTC.

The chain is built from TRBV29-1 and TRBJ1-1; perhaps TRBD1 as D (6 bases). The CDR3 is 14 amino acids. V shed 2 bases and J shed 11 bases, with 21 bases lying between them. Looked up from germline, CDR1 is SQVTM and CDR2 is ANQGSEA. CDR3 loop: CSVERGGRGVFAFF. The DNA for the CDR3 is TGCAGCGTTGAAAGGGGGGGCCGGGGGGTGTTTGCTTTCTTT.

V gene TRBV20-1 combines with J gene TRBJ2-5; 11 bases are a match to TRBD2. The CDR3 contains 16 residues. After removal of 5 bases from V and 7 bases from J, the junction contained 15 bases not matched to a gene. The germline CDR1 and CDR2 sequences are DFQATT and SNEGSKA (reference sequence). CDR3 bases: TGCAGTGCTCTGGACTATAGCGGGGGGGTCGGGAGGACCCAGTACTTC. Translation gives CSALDYSGGVGRTQYF.

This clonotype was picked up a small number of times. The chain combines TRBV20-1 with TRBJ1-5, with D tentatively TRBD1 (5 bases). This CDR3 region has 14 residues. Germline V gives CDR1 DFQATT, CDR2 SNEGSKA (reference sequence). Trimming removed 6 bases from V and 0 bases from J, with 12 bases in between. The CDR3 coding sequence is TGCAGTGCGTCGACAGCTCATAGCAATCAGCCCCAGCATTTT. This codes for CSASTAHSNQPQHF.

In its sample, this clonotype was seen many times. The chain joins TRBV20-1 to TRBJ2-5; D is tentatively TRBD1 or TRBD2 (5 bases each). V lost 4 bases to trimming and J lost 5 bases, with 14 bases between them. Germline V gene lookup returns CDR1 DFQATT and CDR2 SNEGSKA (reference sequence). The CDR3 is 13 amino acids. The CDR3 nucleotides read TGCAGTGCTAATGGTGAGGGGCCGGAGACCCAGTACTTC. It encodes CSANGEGPETQYF.

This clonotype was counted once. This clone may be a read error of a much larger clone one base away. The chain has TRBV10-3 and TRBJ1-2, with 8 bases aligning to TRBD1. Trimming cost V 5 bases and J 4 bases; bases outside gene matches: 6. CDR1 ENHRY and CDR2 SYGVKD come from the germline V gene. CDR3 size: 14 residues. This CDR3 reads CAISYHGQGYGYTF. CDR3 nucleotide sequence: TGTGCCATCAGTTACCATGGACAGGGCTATGGCTACACCTTC.

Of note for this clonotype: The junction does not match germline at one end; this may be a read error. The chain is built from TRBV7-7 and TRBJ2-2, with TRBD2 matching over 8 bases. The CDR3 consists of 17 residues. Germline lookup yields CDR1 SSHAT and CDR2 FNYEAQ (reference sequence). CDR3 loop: CASSLEPSGSAAGELFF. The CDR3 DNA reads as TGTGCTAGCAGCTTAGAGCCCAGCGGGAGTGCGGCCGGGGAGCTGTTTTTT.

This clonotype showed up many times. CDR3 DNA: TGCAGTGCTAGGACAGGGAACACCGGGGAGCTGTTTTTT. Protein product: CSARTGNTGELFF. The V and J genes are TRBV20-1 and TRBJ2-2; tentatively, D is TRBD1 (6 bases). CDR1 and CDR2 (germline): DFQATT, SNEGSKA (reference sequence). This CDR3 contains 13 residues. V was pared by 3 bases and J by 1 base, with 6 bases between.

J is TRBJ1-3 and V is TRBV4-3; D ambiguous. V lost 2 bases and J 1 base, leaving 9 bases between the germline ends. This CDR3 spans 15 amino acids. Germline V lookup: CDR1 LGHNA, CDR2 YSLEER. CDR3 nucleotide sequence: TGCGCCAGCAGCCAAAGCTGGGTTTCTGGAAACACCATATATTTT. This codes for CASSQSWVSGNTIYF.

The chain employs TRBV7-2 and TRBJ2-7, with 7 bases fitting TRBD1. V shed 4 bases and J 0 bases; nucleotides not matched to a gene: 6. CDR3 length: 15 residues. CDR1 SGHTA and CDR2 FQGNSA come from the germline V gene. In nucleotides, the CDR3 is TGTGCCAGCAGCTCCCAGGGACAGAGCTCCTACGAGCAGTACTTC. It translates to CASSSQGQSSYEQYF.

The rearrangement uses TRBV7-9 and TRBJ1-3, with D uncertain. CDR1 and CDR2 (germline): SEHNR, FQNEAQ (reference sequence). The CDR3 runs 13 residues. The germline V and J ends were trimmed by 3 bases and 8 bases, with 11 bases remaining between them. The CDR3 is CASSLGSGYTIYF. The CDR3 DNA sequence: TGTGCCAGCAGCTTGGGTAGTGGCTACACCATATATTTT.

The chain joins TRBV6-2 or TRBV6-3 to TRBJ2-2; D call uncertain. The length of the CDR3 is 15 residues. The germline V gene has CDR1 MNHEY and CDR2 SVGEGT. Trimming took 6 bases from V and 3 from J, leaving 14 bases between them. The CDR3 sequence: CASRGSAYYTGELFF. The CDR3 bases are TGTGCCAGCAGGGGGTCCGCCTACTACACCGGGGAGCTGTTTTTT.

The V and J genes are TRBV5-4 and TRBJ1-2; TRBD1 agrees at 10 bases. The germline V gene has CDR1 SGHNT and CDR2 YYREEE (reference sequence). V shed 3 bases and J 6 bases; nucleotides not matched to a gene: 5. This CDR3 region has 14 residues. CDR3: CASSSGTGVDGYTF. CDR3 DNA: TGTGCCAGCAGCTCCGGGACAGGGGTCGATGGCTACACCTTC.

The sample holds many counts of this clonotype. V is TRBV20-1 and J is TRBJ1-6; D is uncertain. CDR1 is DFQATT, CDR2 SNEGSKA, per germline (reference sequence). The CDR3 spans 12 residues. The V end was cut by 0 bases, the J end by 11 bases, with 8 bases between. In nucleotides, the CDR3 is TGCAGTGCTAGAGATGAGGTGCCACCCCTCCACTTT. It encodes CSARDEVPPLHF.

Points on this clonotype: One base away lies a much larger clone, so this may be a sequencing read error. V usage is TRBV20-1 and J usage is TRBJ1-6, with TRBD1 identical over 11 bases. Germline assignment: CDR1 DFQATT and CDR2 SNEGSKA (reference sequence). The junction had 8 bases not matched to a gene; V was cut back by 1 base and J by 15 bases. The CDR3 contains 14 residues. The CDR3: CSARGPGQGGILHF. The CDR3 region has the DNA TGCAGTGCTAGAGGTCCGGGACAGGGGGGTATCCTCCACTTT.

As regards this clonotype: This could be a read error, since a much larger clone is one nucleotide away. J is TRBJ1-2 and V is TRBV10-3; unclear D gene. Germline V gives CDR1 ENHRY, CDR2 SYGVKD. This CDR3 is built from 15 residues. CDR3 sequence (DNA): TGTGCCGTCAGTGAGCCGGTACGGGGTGTTGTAGGCTACACCTTC. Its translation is CAVSEPVRGVVGYTF.

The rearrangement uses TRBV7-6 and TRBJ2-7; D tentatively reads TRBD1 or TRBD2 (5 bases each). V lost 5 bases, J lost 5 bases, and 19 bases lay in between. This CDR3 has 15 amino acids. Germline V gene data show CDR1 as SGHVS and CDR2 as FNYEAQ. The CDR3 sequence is CASSPLDSPGDEQYF. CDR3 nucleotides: TGTGCCAGCAGCCCCCTAGACAGCCCCGGGGACGAGCAGTACTTC. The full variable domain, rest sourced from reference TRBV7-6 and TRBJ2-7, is GAGVSQSPRYKVTKRGQDVALRCDPISGHVSLYWYRQALGQGPEFLTYFNYEAQQDKSGLPNDRFSAERPEGSISTLTIQRTEQRDSAMYRCASSPLDSPGDEQYFGPGTRLTVT.

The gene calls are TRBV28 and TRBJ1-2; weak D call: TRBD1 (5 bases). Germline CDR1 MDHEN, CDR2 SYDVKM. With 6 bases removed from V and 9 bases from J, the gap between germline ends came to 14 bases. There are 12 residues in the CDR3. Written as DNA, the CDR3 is TGTGCCAGCAGGTCTCGGGCAGGGAGCTACACCTTC. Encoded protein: CASRSRAGSYTF.

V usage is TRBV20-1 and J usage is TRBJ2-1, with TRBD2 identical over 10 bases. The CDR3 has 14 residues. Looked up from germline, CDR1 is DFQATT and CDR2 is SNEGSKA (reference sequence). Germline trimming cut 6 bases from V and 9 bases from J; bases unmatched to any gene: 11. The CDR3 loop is CSALAGGPKSEQFF. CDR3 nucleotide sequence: TGCAGTGCGTTAGCGGGGGGCCCGAAGAGTGAGCAGTTCTTC.

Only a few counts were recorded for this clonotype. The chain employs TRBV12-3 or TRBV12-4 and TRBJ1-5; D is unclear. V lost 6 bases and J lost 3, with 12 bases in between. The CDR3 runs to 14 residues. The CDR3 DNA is TGTGCCAGCAGCAAACACGCGCTCAATCAGCCCCAGCATTTT. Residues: CASSKHALNQPQHF.